A selection of T cell receptor beta chains follows, all from one sample in a study of blood T cells in healthy people across ages. TCRdb analysed the 5' RACE reads with MiXCR anew, one entry per CDR3 protein. The sample shows around 750,000 distinct CDR3 sequences, around half of them seen only once. Material: blood. The receptors derive from a man older than 75 in good health. CDR3s include the opening cysteine and the closing phenylalanine or tryptophan. The D gene is left open where the match is weak. Some rows mark clone size as missing; the rest say once, few, many or name a class of expanded clone.

clone size	V gene	J gene	D gene	CDR3 DNA	CDR3 protein
NA	TRBV7-2	TRBJ2-7	TRBD2	TGTGCCAGCAGCCCACGGGGACTAGCGGTGTACAATGAGCAGTACTTC	CASSPRGLAVYNEQYF
few	TRBV20-1	TRBJ2-5	NA	TGCAGTGCTCAGCGGAGCCAAGAGACCCAGTACTTC	CSAQRSQETQYF
NA	TRBV7-2	TRBJ2-7	NA	TGTGCCAGCAGTCTTTTGGGACGGGACTACGAGCAGTACTTC	CASSLLGRDYEQYF
few	TRBV9	TRBJ2-7	NA	TGTGCCAGCAGCGACGGGACACACTACGAGCAGTACTTC	CASSDGTHYEQYF
NA	TRBV5-4	TRBJ2-5	NA	TGTGCCAGCAGCAGTCCACAGGGTATCCAAGAGACCCAGTACTTC	CASSSPQGIQETQYF
NA	TRBV29-1	TRBJ1-2	TRBD1	TGCAGCGTTGAACTTAGGCAGGGGGCGAAGCACACCTTC	CSVELRQGAKHTF
NA	TRBV6-6	TRBJ1-5	TRBD1	TGTGCCAGCGGGAAGACAGGGGGCAATCAGCCCCAGCATTTT	CASGKTGGNQPQHF
few	TRBV29-1	TRBJ2-5	NA	TGCAGCGTTGAAGATCGGGAGACCCAGTACTTC	CSVEDRETQYF
NA	TRBV4-1	TRBJ2-1	TRBD2	TGCGCCAGTAGTCCGGCTAGCGGTTACAATGAGCAGTTCTTC	CASSPASGYNEQFF
NA	TRBV5-1	TRBJ2-5	TRBD2	TGCGCCAGCACCAGGAGCGGGACGTGGGAGACCCAGTACTTC	CASTRSGTWETQYF
NA	TRBV7-9	TRBJ2-7	NA	TGTGCCAGCAGCCCATCTGGGGGGACGGGCTACGAGCAGTACTTC	CASSPSGGTGYEQYF
NA	TRBV5-1	TRBJ2-1	TRBD2	TGCGCCAGCAGCTTGTACCCGGGACTAGCGGGAGCTGGCAATGAGCAGTTCTTC	CASSLYPGLAGAGNEQFF
NA	TRBV4-2	TRBJ1-4	NA	TGTGCCAGCAGCCAAGGAGGGGAGAGTGGGCCAAAACTGTTTTTT	CASSQGGESGPKLFF
NA	TRBV6-6	TRBJ1-6	TRBD1	TGTGCCAGCAGTTACGGGACAGGAAGGTCACCCCTCCACTTT	CASSYGTGRSPLHF
few	TRBV20-1	TRBJ2-7	TRBD2	TGCAGTGCTCCGGATAGCGGGAAAGTCGAGCAGTACTTC	CSAPDSGKVEQYF
NA	TRBV7-2	TRBJ1-2	NA	TGTGCCAGCAGTGGAGAAGAAAGCTATGGCTACACCTTC	CASSGEESYGYTF
NA	TRBV11-2	TRBJ2-7	NA	TGTGCCAGCAGCTTACTGGATGGGGGGCCTGGGCGAATTCAGTACTTC	CASSLLDGGPGRIQYF
NA	TRBV7-6	TRBJ2-7	NA	TGTGCCAGCAGCCCAGGCCTAAGGGCTTCCTACGAGCAGTACTTC	CASSPGLRASYEQYF
NA	TRBV7-9	TRBJ2-1	NA	TGTGCCAGCAGCTTAGAAAAGCGGCGCGAGCAGTTCTTC	CASSLEKRREQFF
NA	TRBV20-1	TRBJ2-5	TRBD1	TGCAGTGCTAGCCAGGGGGTGGAAGAGACCCAGTACTTC	CSASQGVEETQYF
NA	TRBV6-6	TRBJ1-2	NA	TGTGCCGGCAGGGATGAGGGACGCTATGGCTACACCTTC	CAGRDEGRYGYTF
NA	TRBV2	TRBJ1-4	NA	TGTGCCAGCAGTGAACAGCAGAGAAGTAATGAAAAACTGTTTTTT	CASSEQQRSNEKLFF
few	TRBV14	TRBJ2-6	NA	TGTGCCAGCAGCCAGGGGAGAACCGGGACGGGTGTTAAGTGGGCCAACGTCCTGACTTTC	CASSQGRTGTGVKWANVLTF
NA	TRBV4-2	TRBJ2-7	TRBD2	TGTGCCAGCAGCCAAGAACTGGCTAGCGGGAGCTTGGGGCGCGAGCAGTACTTC	CASSQELASGSLGREQYF
NA	TRBV12-3/TRBV12-4	TRBJ2-6	NA	TGTGCCAGCAGACCCGGGGTTGGGGCCAACGTCCTGACTTTC	CASRPGVGANVLTF
NA	TRBV3-1	TRBJ1-5	NA	TGTGCCAGCAGCCCGTCAAATTGGCAGCCCCAGCATTTT	CASSPSNWQPQHF
NA	TRBV2	TRBJ1-2	NA	TGTGCCAGCAGTGAAACGACCATCTTAGGTGGCTACACCTTC	CASSETTILGGYTF
NA	TRBV2	TRBJ2-3	NA	TGTGCCAGCAGTGAATCCCAACAGCACAGATACGCGTATTTT	CASSESQQHRYAYF
NA	TRBV6-2/TRBV6-3	TRBJ2-7	NA	TGTGCTAGCAGTCGAACTGACGGGGGGCAGTCCTACGAGCAGTACTTC	CASSRTDGGQSYEQYF
NA	TRBV19	TRBJ2-5	TRBD2	TGTGCCAGTAGTCCTAGCGGGACTCCCGAGACCCGGTACTTC	CASSPSGTPETRYF
NA	TRBV27	TRBJ1-2	NA	TGTGCCAGCAGGTATCCATCGGGGGGCCACTATGGCTACACCTTC	CASRYPSGGHYGYTF
few	TRBV12-3/TRBV12-4	TRBJ2-1	TRBD2	TGCGCCAGCAGCTTGGGAACTAGCGGGAGCTACAATGAGCAGTTCTTC	CASSLGTSGSYNEQFF
NA	TRBV7-3	TRBJ2-3	TRBD2	TGTGCCAGCAGCCCAGGGATTAGCGGGAGAGGCGGAGATACGCAGTATTTT	CASSPGISGRGGDTQYF
few	TRBV7-8	TRBJ2-6	NA	TGTGCCAGCATCCAACACGGATCTGGGGCCAACGTCCTGACTTTC	CASIQHGSGANVLTF
NA	TRBV28	TRBJ2-7	NA	TGTGCCAGCACCCTCAGCGGAATCTACGAGCAGTACTTC	CASTLSGIYEQYF
NA	TRBV7-3	TRBJ2-1	TRBD1	TGTGCCAGCAGCTCGACAGGGGCAACCTACAATGAGCAGTTCTTC	CASSSTGATYNEQFF
once	TRBV20-1	TRBJ1-3	NA	TGCAGTGCTAGAAGCGCGATCTCTGGAAACACCATATATTTT	CSARSAISGNTIYF
NA	TRBV20-1	TRBJ1-2	NA	TGCAGTGCTGGAACTTGGGATTATGGCTACACCTTC	CSAGTWDYGYTF
few	TRBV27	TRBJ2-5	NA	TGTGCCAGCAGTTTCAAAGGTCGTGCGGAAGAGACCCAGTACTTC	CASSFKGRAEETQYF
once	TRBV2	TRBJ2-5	NA	TGTGCCAGCAGAGAGAGGAGATGGTACCAAGAGACCCAGTACTTC	CASRERRWYQETQYF
few	TRBV6-5	TRBJ2-6	TRBD1	TGTGCCAGCAGTTACGGGACAGGGGGCGCTCGGTCTGGGGCCAACGTCCTGACTTTC	CASSYGTGGARSGANVLTF
many	TRBV29-1	TRBJ2-5	NA	TGCAGCGTTGAAATACACAGGGAGACCCAGTACTTC	CSVEIHRETQYF
NA	TRBV5-1	TRBJ2-5	TRBD1	TGCGCCAGCAGCTTACTACCGGGACAGGGGGCAGAGACCCAGTACTTC	CASSLLPGQGAETQYF
NA	TRBV20-1	TRBJ2-7	NA	TGCAGTGCTAGAGACCAGGGGCCATCCTACAATGAGCAGTACTTC	CSARDQGPSYNEQYF
NA	TRBV24-1	TRBJ2-1	TRBD1	TGTGCCACCAGTGATTCCCGACAGGGTGTAGGGTACAATGAGCAGTTCTTC	CATSDSRQGVGYNEQFF
NA	TRBV18	TRBJ1-4	TRBD1	TGTGCCAGCTCACTGAATACAGGGGGCGCGGGTGAAAAACTGTTTTTT	CASSLNTGGAGEKLFF
NA	TRBV2	TRBJ1-2	NA	TGTGCCAGCAGCCGTGAGGTGGGGTCCTATGGCTACACCTTC	CASSREVGSYGYTF
NA	TRBV28	TRBJ2-1	NA	TGTGCCAGCAGTTTAGAGATGACTAGTCGCCGCAATGAGCAGTTCTTC	CASSLEMTSRRNEQFF
NA	TRBV12-3/TRBV12-4	TRBJ2-5	NA	TGTGCCAGCAGGGATCACTCCCTCGGGGAGCAGTACTTC	CASRDHSLGEQYF
NA	TRBV7-9	TRBJ1-2	TRBD1	TGTGCCAGCAGCGGATGGGACAGCATGGGTGGCTACACCTTC	CASSGWDSMGGYTF
NA	TRBV10-3	TRBJ2-1	NA	TGTGCCATTAGTGACCGGAAGAGCTCCTACAATGAGCAGTTCTTC	CAISDRKSSYNEQFF
NA	TRBV24-1	TRBJ2-7	NA	TGTGCCACCAGTGATTTTCCCCAACTACAACCGCACGAGCAGTACTTC	CATSDFPQLQPHEQYF
few	TRBV20-1	TRBJ2-7	TRBD2	TGCAGTGCTAGAGATCCCGGACTAGCGGGAGGGCTTTACGAGCAGTACTTC	CSARDPGLAGGLYEQYF
NA	TRBV19	TRBJ2-7	NA	TGTGCCAGTAGTCATGGACTTAGCTCCTACGAGCAGTACTTC	CASSHGLSSYEQYF